Listed here are 23 T cell receptor beta chains from one sample, sequenced in a study of immune evolution from preneoplasia to lung adenocarcinoma. TCRdb's copy holds only in-frame clones and misses some; the assay was immunoSEQ multiplex PCR. Of roughly 13,000 clones listed, roughly 80% are singletons. Sequenced material: FFPE minimally invasive lung adenocarcinoma tissue. These receptors were collected from a person between 65 and 79 years old with lung adenocarcinoma.

The rearrangement links TRBV28 to TRBJ2-7; D is ambiguous. The CDR3 extends over 12 amino acids. V lost 3 bases and J 2 bases, leaving 5 bases between the germline ends. CDR1 is MDHEN and CDR2 is SYDVKM in the germline V gene. CDR3 DNA sequence: TGTGCCAGCAGTTTTGCTCCCTACGAGCAGTACTTC. Translation gives CASSFAPYEQYF.

The rearrangement joins TRBV5-1 to TRBJ1-2, with 7 positions matching TRBD1. J was trimmed by 3 bases and V by 0 bases; bases with no gene match: 11. The germline CDR1 and CDR2 sequences are SGHRS and YFSETQ. The CDR3 has 17 amino acids. For the CDR3, the DNA is TGCGCCAGCAGCTTGGAGACAGGGACCCTGCTAGACTATGGCTACACCTTC. This sequence encodes CASSLETGTLLDYGYTF.

This clone was picked up one time. The CDR3 region has the DNA TGTGCCAGTAGTATACAGGGTGGGGAGACCCAGTACTTC. This encodes CASSIQGGETQYF. This rearrangement joins TRBV19 to TRBJ2-5; TRBD1 is a possible D gene (5 bases). Germline V gene lookup returns CDR1 LNHDA and CDR2 SQIVND (reference sequence). The CDR3 has 13 residues. The V end was cut by 2 bases, the J end by 5 bases, with 9 bases between.

This rearrangement joins TRBV5-4 to TRBJ2-3, with a weak D call TRBD2 (5 bases). Germline CDR1 reads SGHNT; CDR2 reads YYREEE (reference sequence). The V and J ends lost 4 bases and 1 base respectively, with 13 bases between them. This CDR3 spans 15 amino acids. The CDR3 DNA is TGTGCCAGCAGCCTAGGGAGTGTCCGCACAGATACGCAGTATTTT. This sequence encodes CASSLGSVRTDTQYF.

Here the CDR3 reads CASSRELTSTGELFF. The CDR3, as DNA: TGTGCCAGCAGCCGGGAACTCACCAGCACCGGGGAGCTGTTTTTT. The V call is TRBV4-2, the J call TRBJ2-2; D ambiguous. Germline values: CDR1 LGHNA, CDR2 YNFKEQ. The CDR3 runs to 15 residues. Trimming shortened V by 4 bases and J by 4 bases, and 13 bases separated the two germline ends.

The chain recombines TRBV9 with TRBJ1-1; TRBD1 matches 9 bases. This CDR3 spans 15 amino acids. J gave up 5 bases and V 4 bases, and 9 bases lay outside the gene matches. CDR1 and CDR2 (germline): SGDLS, YYNGEE. The CDR3 sequence is CASSKLTGGGTEAFF. Here the CDR3 DNA reads TGTGCCAGCAGCAAGCTGACAGGGGGAGGGACTGAAGCTTTCTTT.

This chain uses TRBV11-2 with TRBJ1-4; 11 bases line up with TRBD1. Germline V gene sequence: CDR1 SGHAT, CDR2 FQNNGV. The J segment lost 11 bases and the V segment lost 5 bases, leaving 7 bases of the junction unmatched. The CDR3 is made up of 14 amino acids. Here the CDR3 reads CASSEGTGGYKLFF. Written as DNA, the CDR3 is TGTGCCAGCAGCGAAGGGACAGGGGGGTATAAACTGTTTTTT.

The count of this clone is one. The rearrangement links TRBV2 to TRBJ1-4; D is ambiguous. Trimming stripped 6 bases from V and 3 bases from J, with 17 bases between. This CDR3 is built from 16 residues. Germline-derived CDR1 and CDR2 are SNHLY and FYNNEI. This CDR3 reads CASRDVNGGSNEKLFF. CDR3 nucleotides: TGTGCCAGCAGGGACGTCAATGGCGGCTCTAATGAAAAACTGTTTTTT.

The sample holds a few counts of this clone. V and J are TRBV7-6 and TRBJ2-1; 13 positions match TRBD2. V shed 5 bases and J 2 bases; nucleotides not matched to a gene: 3. The CDR3 spans 16 residues. Germline CDR1 SGHVS, CDR2 FNYEAQ. The chain's CDR3 is CASSRTSGGTYNEQFF. In nucleotides, the CDR3 is TGTGCCAGCAGCAGGACTAGCGGGGGCACCTACAATGAGCAGTTCTTC.

This clone was recorded once. The chain carries TRBV28 and TRBJ2-7; 8 nucleotides match TRBD1. The V gene end was trimmed by 8 bases and the J gene end by 7 bases; junction bases not matched to a gene: 10. This CDR3 region has 13 residues. CDR1 is MDHEN, CDR2 SYDVKM, per germline. The CDR3 bases are TGTGCCAGCTTGACAGGGGATCGTCAGGAGCAGTACTTC. Protein product: CASLTGDRQEQYF.

This clone was detected only a few times. CDR3 nucleotide sequence: TGTGCCAGCAGCTTAGCGACTAGCGGATTTTCGGAGCAGTACTTC. Translating gives CASSLATSGFSEQYF. The rearrangement joins TRBV11-3 to TRBJ2-7, with 9 bases aligning to TRBD2. Unmatched junction bases numbered 8, after V lost 1 base and J lost 7 bases. Germline V lookup: CDR1 SGHNT, CDR2 YENEEA. CDR3 length: 15 residues.

This rearrangement joins TRBV6-1 to TRBJ2-7, with 7 nucleotides matching TRBD1. The V and J ends lost 10 bases and 3 bases, in that order; junction bases with no gene match: 9. Germline V gene data show CDR1 as MNHNS and CDR2 as SASEGT. The CDR3 is 13 residues long. CDR3 residues: CAIQTGTIYEQYF. In DNA, the CDR3 is TGTGCCATACAGACAGGGACGATCTACGAGCAGTACTTC.

V usage is TRBV19 and J usage is TRBJ2-1; 8 bases map to TRBD2. The CDR3 is made up of 13 amino acids. Germline CDR1 and CDR2: LNHDA and SQIVND (reference sequence). The junction had 3 bases not matched to a gene; V was cut back by 7 bases and J by 4 bases. The CDR3 DNA reads TGTGCCAGTAACCCTAGCGGGTACAATGAGCAGTTCTTC. Its translation is CASNPSGYNEQFF.

This rearrangement joins TRBV2 to TRBJ2-2; D is unresolved. Germline CDR1 reads SNHLY; CDR2 reads FYNNEI. The CDR3 is 14 amino acids. Between the trimmed V and J ends, which lost 5 bases and 1 base, there was a span of 8 bases. This chain's CDR3 is CASSPRQNTGELFF. Here the CDR3 DNA reads TGTGCCAGCAGTCCAAGACAGAACACCGGGGAGCTGTTTTTT.

The table lists this clone with a count of one. This rearrangement joins TRBV7-2 to TRBJ2-1; 8 bases line up with TRBD2. V shed 5 bases, J shed 8 bases, and the junction held 5 bases outside the gene matches. Per the germline V gene, CDR1 is SGHTA and CDR2 is FQGNSA. CDR3 length equals 13 residues. Here the CDR3 DNA reads TGTGCCAGCAGCCATCTCGGGGGGGATGAGCAGTTCTTC. Translation gives CASSHLGGDEQFF.

This clone was seen a handful of times. The rearrangement links TRBV7-3 to TRBJ2-1; the match to TRBD1 covers 7 bases. The CDR3 is 13 amino acids. Losses at the gene ends were 0 bases for V and 7 bases for J; bases not matched to a gene: 0. Germline assignment: CDR1 SGHTA and CDR2 FQGTGA. CDR3 coding DNA: TGTGCCAGCAGCTTAACGGGACAGAATGAGCAGTTCTTC. This codes for CASSLTGQNEQFF.

V and J are TRBV11-3 and TRBJ1-2; maybe TRBD1 (5 bases). Germline V gene sequence: CDR1 SGHNT, CDR2 YENEEA. Between the trimmed V and J ends, which lost 1 base and 4 bases, there was a span of 10 bases. The CDR3 runs 14 residues. Here the CDR3 DNA reads TGTGCCAGCAGCTTAGCTACAGGAGTCTATGGCTACACCTTC. This codes for CASSLATGVYGYTF. Combining the CDR3 with reference TRBV11-3 and TRBJ1-2 gives the whole variable domain EAGVVQSPRYKIIEKKQPVAFWCNPISGHNTLYWYLQNLGQGPELLIRYENEEAVDDSQLPKDRFSAERLKGVDSTLKIQPAELGDSAVYLCASSLATGVYGYTFGSGTRLTVV.

The chain links TRBV4-2 to TRBJ2-5, with a weak D call TRBD2 (5 bases). V dropped 0 bases and J dropped 7 bases, with 9 bases sitting between them. CDR1 and CDR2 from the germline V gene are LGHNA and YNFKEQ. This CDR3 comprises 13 residues. The CDR3 DNA reads TGTGCCAGCAGCCAAGACCTTCGGGGGACCCAGTACTTC. Protein: CASSQDLRGTQYF.

V is TRBV19 and J is TRBJ2-7; TRBD1 matches 11 bases. Per the germline V gene, CDR1 is LNHDA and CDR2 is SQIVND (reference sequence). The length of the CDR3 is 14 residues. Germline trimming cut 5 bases from V and 4 bases from J; bases unmatched to any gene: 4. DNA of the CDR3: TGTGCCAGTAGTGGAGGGACAGGGGGGTACGAGCAGTACTTC. Protein sequence: CASSGGTGGYEQYF.

In this sample, this clone turned up once. Here the CDR3 reads CASSEAGAQNTEAFF. The CDR3 DNA reads as TGTGCCAGCAGTGAAGCGGGGGCTCAGAACACTGAAGCTTTCTTT. The chain is built from TRBV6-1 and TRBJ1-1; a possible D gene is TRBD1 (6 bases). The germline V gene has CDR1 MNHNS and CDR2 SASEGT. Trimming removed 0 bases at V and 1 base at J, with 9 bases between. The CDR3 is 15 residues long.

This rearrangement joins TRBV2 to TRBJ2-1, with D perhaps TRBD2 (6 bases). Per the germline V gene, CDR1 is SNHLY and CDR2 is FYNNEI. V was trimmed by 4 bases and J by 4 bases, leaving 11 bases between them. The length of the CDR3 is 14 residues. CDR3 in DNA: TGTGCCAGCAGTGCGGCGGGACCGTACAATGAGCAGTTCTTC. Translating it yields CASSAAGPYNEQFF. Together with reference TRBV2 and TRBJ2-1, the CDR3 gives the full variable domain: EPEVTQTPSHQVTQMGQEVILRCVPISNHLYFYWYRQILGQKVEFLVSFYNNEISEKSEIFDDQFSVERPDGSNFTLKIRSTKLEDSAMYFCASSAAGPYNEQFFGPGTRLTVL.

The chain couples TRBV5-5 to TRBJ2-1, with 8 bases matching TRBD2. The CDR3 is 14 residues long. V gave up 4 bases and J gave up 9 bases; unmatched junction bases: 9. The V gene's germline CDR1 is SGHKS and CDR2 YYEKEE (reference sequence). The DNA of the CDR3 is TGTGCCAGCAGCACCTTAGCGGGAAGTCCTGAGCAGTTCTTC. This translates into CASSTLAGSPEQFF.

The gene calls are TRBV30 and TRBJ2-4, with 7 bases that match TRBD2. J gave up 5 bases and V 4 bases, and 8 bases lay outside the gene matches. The CDR3 is 14 amino acids. The germline gives CDR1 GTSNPN, CDR2 SVGIG (reference sequence). The CDR3 coding sequence is TGTGCCTGGACCCACGGGGGGAGCCAAAACATTCAGTACTTC. This encodes CAWTHGGSQNIQYF.